This TCR beta chain comes out of a study of blood T cell repertoires in COVID-19. About the study: COVID-19 samples, acute and convalescent, were from the United States, Italy and Spain. Nucleic acid was either cDNA or gDNA, and it came from T cells, B-cell-depleted T cells, or PBMCs.

The CDR3 has 11 residues. V was shortened by 3 bases and J by 4 bases, with 5 bases between the two germline ends. Germline V gene data show CDR1 as GTSNPN and CDR2 as SVGIG (reference sequence). The method was immunoSEQ multiplex PCR; TCRdb's version includes in-frame clones alone and lacks a portion of them. This sample has about 300,000 clones, with around 92% found just once. The V call is TRBV30, the J call TRBJ2-3; D call uncertain. Sequencing used peripheral blood. This clonotype was sampled from a man between 18 and 35 years old who had recovered from COVID-19. The DNA for the CDR3 is TGTGCCTGGAGCCGGTCAGATACGCAGTATTTT. It specifies CAWSRSDTQYF.